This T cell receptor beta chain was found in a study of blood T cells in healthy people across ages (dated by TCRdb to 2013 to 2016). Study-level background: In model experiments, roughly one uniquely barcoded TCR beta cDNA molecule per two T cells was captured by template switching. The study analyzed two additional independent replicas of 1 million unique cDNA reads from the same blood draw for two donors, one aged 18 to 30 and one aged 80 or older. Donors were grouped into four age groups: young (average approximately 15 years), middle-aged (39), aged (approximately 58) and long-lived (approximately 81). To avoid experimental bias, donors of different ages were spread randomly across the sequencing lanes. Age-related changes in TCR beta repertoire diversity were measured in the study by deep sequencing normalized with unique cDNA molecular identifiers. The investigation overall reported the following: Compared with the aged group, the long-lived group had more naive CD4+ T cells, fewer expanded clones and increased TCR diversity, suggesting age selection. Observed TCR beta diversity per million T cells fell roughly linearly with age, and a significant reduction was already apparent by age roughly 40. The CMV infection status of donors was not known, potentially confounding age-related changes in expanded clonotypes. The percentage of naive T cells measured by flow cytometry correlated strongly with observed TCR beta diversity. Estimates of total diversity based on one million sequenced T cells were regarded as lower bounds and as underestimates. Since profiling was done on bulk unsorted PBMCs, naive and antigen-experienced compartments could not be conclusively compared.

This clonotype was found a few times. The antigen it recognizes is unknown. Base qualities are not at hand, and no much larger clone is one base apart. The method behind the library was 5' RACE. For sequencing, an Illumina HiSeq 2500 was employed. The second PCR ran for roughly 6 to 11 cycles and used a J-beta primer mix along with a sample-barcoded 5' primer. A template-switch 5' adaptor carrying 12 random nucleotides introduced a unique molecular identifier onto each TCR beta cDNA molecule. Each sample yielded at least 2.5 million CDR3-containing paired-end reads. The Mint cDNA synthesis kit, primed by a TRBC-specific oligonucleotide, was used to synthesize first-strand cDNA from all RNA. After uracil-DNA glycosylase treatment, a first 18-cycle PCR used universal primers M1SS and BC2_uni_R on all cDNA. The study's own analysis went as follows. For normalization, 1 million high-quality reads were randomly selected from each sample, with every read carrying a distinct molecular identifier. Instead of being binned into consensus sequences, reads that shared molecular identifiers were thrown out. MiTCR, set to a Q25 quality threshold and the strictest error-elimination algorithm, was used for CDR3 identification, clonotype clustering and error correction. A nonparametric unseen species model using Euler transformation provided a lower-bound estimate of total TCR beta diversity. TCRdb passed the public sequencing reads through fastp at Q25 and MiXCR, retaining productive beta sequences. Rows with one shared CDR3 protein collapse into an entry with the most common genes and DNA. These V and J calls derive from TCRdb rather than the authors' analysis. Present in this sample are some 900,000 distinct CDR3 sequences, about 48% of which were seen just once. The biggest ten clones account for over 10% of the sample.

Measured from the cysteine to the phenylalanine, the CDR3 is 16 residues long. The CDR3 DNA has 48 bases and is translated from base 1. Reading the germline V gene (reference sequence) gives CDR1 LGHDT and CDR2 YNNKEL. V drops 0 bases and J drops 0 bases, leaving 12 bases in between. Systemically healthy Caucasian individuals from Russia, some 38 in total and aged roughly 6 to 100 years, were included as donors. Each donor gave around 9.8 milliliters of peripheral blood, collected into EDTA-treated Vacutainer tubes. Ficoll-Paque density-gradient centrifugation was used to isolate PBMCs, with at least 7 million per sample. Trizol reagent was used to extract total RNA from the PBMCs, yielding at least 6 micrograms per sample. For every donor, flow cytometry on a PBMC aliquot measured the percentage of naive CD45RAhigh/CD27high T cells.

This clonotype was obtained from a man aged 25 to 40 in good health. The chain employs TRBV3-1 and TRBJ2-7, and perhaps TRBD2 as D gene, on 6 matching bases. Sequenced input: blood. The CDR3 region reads CASSQDKGRSSYEQYF. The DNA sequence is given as TGTGCCAGCAGCCAAGATAAAGGGAGGAGCTCCTACGAGCAGTACTTC.